Following are 16 T cell receptor beta chains from one sample sequenced in a study of T cell responses to AZD1222 COVID-19 vaccine. Assay used: immunoSEQ multiplex PCR; TCRdb lists only in-frame clones, some missing. The table lists around 72,000 clones, roughly 82% of them singletons, with about 5.8% in the top ten. The sample was peripheral blood, taken on day 0 of AZD1222 vaccination. The receptors come from an adult in good health.

This chain links TRBV19 with TRBJ2-6; D is ambiguous. V was trimmed by 6 bases and J by 7 bases, leaving 28 bases between them. CDR3 length: 19 residues. Germline V lookup: CDR1 LNHDA, CDR2 SQIVND (reference sequence). The CDR3 loop reads CASREDTIDNIWAANVLTF. The CDR3, as DNA: TGTGCCAGTAGGGAAGACACAATAGATAACATCTGGGCTGCCAACGTCCTGACTTTC.

J is TRBJ1-1 and V is TRBV29-1, with D tentatively TRBD1 (5 bases). The germline V gene encodes CDR1 SQVTM and CDR2 ANQGSEA. The CDR3 covers 12 residues. The V and J ends lost 5 bases and 4 bases respectively, with 11 bases between them. The CDR3 nucleotides read TGCAGCGTTAGGGAGGGGACCACTGAAGCTTTCTTT. Protein sequence: CSVREGTTEAFF.

This clone was found a few times. The gene calls are TRBV7-9 and TRBJ1-4; 7 bases line up with TRBD1. The CDR3 covers 13 residues. Germline assignment: CDR1 SEHNR and CDR2 FQNEAQ (reference sequence). The V segment lost 4 bases and the J segment 7 bases; nucleotides outside the gene matches: 3. CDR3 amino acids: CASSSRGAEKLFF. The CDR3, as DNA: TGTGCCAGCAGCTCCAGGGGGGCTGAAAAACTGTTTTTT.

The V call is TRBV4-2, the J call TRBJ2-5, with TRBD2 matching 11 bases. The J segment lost 2 bases and the V segment lost 5 bases, leaving 4 bases of the junction unmatched. The CDR3 runs 15 residues. CDR1 LGHNA and CDR2 YNFKEQ come from the germline V gene. CDR3 DNA sequence: TGTGCCAGCAGCGCTGGGACTAGCGGACAAGAGACCCAGTACTTC. Its protein product is CASSAGTSGQETQYF.

On this clone itself: One end of the junction does not line up with germline, which may come from a read error. The chain uses TRBV11-3 and TRBJ2-7; 8 bases map to TRBD1. Germline assignment: CDR1 SGHNT and CDR2 YENEEA. This CDR3 spans 13 amino acids. The CDR3, as DNA: TGTGCCAGCAGCTTAGTAGCAGGGGGCCTATGGAACTTC. Translation: CASSLVAGGLWNF.

This clone was picked up one time. The chain joins TRBV9 to TRBJ1-6, with no clear D. Trimming shortened V by 3 bases and J by 6 bases, and 16 bases separated the two germline ends. The CDR3 is made up of 16 amino acids. Germline assignment: CDR1 SGDLS and CDR2 YYNGEE. CDR3 region: CASSASSGGPNSPLHF. The CDR3 DNA follows: TGTGCCAGCAGCGCCTCCTCGGGTGGGCCTAATTCACCCCTCCACTTT.

This chain uses TRBV10-3 with TRBJ2-1, with D possibly being TRBD2 (6 bases). There are 15 residues in the CDR3. From germline, CDR1 is ENHRY and CDR2 SYGVKD. V lost 3 bases and J 8 bases, leaving 17 bases between the germline ends. In DNA form, the CDR3 reads TGTGCCATCAGTGATCCCGGTACGGGCGGGGATGAGCAGTTCTTC. It encodes CAISDPGTGGDEQFF.

Only a few counts were recorded for this clone. The V and J genes are TRBV24-1 and TRBJ2-1, with D possibly TRBD1 on 6 matching bases. Germline CDR1 KGHDR, CDR2 SFDVKD. Deletions cut 2 bases from V and 2 bases from J, with 12 bases between. This CDR3 comprises 16 residues. In nucleotides, the CDR3 is TGTGCCACCAGTGATTCGTCAGGGGTTGCCTACAATGAGCAGTTCTTC. This sequence encodes CATSDSSGVAYNEQFF.

This chain joins TRBV27 and TRBJ1-5, with no clear D. This CDR3 is 12 amino acids long. The germline V and J ends were trimmed by 8 bases and 5 bases, with 10 bases remaining between them. CDR1 and CDR2 (germline): MNHEY, SMNVEV (reference sequence). The CDR3: CASGVLDQPQHF. Written as DNA, the CDR3 is TGTGCCAGCGGGGTTCTTGATCAGCCCCAGCATTTT.

The chain links TRBV6-5 to TRBJ1-2; D remains ambiguous. Trimming removed 4 bases at V and 4 bases at J, with 13 bases between. The CDR3 has 14 amino acids. CDR1 MNHEY and CDR2 SVGAGI come from the germline V gene. CDR3 DNA sequence: TGTGCCAGCAGTTTACGAAGTATTGGCTATGGCTACACCTTC. Translated, it gives CASSLRSIGYGYTF.

The rearrangement uses TRBV7-3 and TRBJ2-2; the D is unclear. The CDR3 spans 12 residues. CDR1 SGHTA and CDR2 FQGTGA come from the germline V gene. The germline V and J ends were trimmed by 3 bases and 6 bases, with 5 bases remaining between them. The CDR3 nucleotides are TGTGCCAGCAGCTTTGGGGCCGGGGAGCTGTTTTTT. It is translated as CASSFGAGELFF.

The CDR3 spells CASSAGQNNSPLHF. CDR3 DNA: TGCGCCAGCAGTGCCGGACAGAATAATTCACCCCTCCACTTT. This chain uses TRBV10-1 with TRBJ1-6, with D maybe TRBD1 (6 bases). Germline V lookup: CDR1 WNHNN, CDR2 SYGVQD (reference sequence). Trimming shortened V by 4 bases and J by 5 bases, and 9 bases separated the two germline ends. The CDR3 sequence is 14 residues long.

This clone was found once. The chain has TRBV7-9 and TRBJ2-1, with D maybe TRBD2 (5 bases). This CDR3 region has 15 residues. Trimming took 1 base from V and 3 from J, leaving 10 bases between them. Looked up from germline, CDR1 is SEHNR and CDR2 is FQNEAQ (reference sequence). The CDR3 DNA reads as TGTGCCAGCAGCTTAGTTCTCGCGGGCTACAATGAGCAGTTCTTC. It is translated as CASSLVLAGYNEQFF.

This chain connects TRBV29-1 to TRBJ1-2, with D possibly being TRBD1 (6 bases). CDR1 is SQVTM and CDR2 is ANQGSEA in the germline V gene. The CDR3 sequence is 13 residues long. V lost 2 bases and J 6 bases, leaving 13 bases between the germline ends. CDR3 in DNA: TGCAGCGTTGAAAACAGGGAAGGGAATGGCTACACCTTC. Translation gives CSVENREGNGYTF.

V and J are TRBV2 and TRBJ1-2; D uncertain. The length of the CDR3 is 15 residues. Germline values: CDR1 SNHLY, CDR2 FYNNEI. V lost 0 bases, J lost 3 bases, and 11 bases lay in between. CDR3 in DNA: TGTGCCAGCAGTGAAGCAGGCAGAACGCACTATGGCTACACCTTC. This sequence encodes CASSEAGRTHYGYTF.

The J gene is TRBJ2-3, the V gene TRBV6-5; the match to TRBD2 covers 9 bases. The CDR3 sequence is 15 residues long. CDR1 is MNHEY and CDR2 is SVGAGI in the germline V gene. V shed 6 bases, J shed 0 bases, and the junction held 4 bases outside the gene matches. In DNA form, the CDR3 reads TGTGCCAGCAGGACTAGCGGTTCTAGCACAGATACGCAGTATTTT. It codes for CASRTSGSSTDTQYF.